Following are 19 T cell receptor beta chains from one sample sequenced in a study of OX40 agonist ivuxolimab in advanced cancers. Only in-frame clones appear in the TCRdb table, and some are missing; sequencing was by immunoSEQ multiplex PCR. The table includes tens of thousands of clones, approximately 88% detected once. This material consisted of CD4+ or CD8+ T cells sorted from blood, taken in a trial of the OX40 agonist ivuxolimab. The receptors derive from an adult with an advanced solid tumor such as melanoma, head and neck, liver or kidney cancer.

The J gene is TRBJ2-7, the V gene TRBV15, with TRBD1 as a possible D gene (6 bases). V lost 3 bases to trimming and J lost 3 bases, with 9 bases between them. This CDR3 spans 13 amino acids. The germline V gene encodes CDR1 LNHNV and CDR2 YYDKDF (reference sequence). The CDR3 bases are TGTGCCACCAGCAGTAAACAGGGCTACGAGCAGTACTTC. Translation: CATSSKQGYEQYF.

CDR3 in amino acids: CASSPTRPTGELFF. DNA for the CDR3: TGCGCCAGCAGCCCGACTAGGCCCACCGGGGAGCTGTTTTTT. The chain uses TRBV4-1 and TRBJ2-2; perhaps TRBD2 as D (6 bases). Trimming shortened V by 4 bases and J by 4 bases, and 10 bases separated the two germline ends. CDR3 size: 14 residues. The germline V gene encodes CDR1 MGHRA and CDR2 YSYEKL.

This clone was picked up one time. The chain employs TRBV10-3 and TRBJ2-4, with 9 positions matching TRBD1. Looked up from germline, CDR1 is ENHRY and CDR2 is SYGVKD. The CDR3 totals 16 residues. V was clipped by 4 bases and J by 4 bases; unmatched bases: 8. This chain's CDR3 is CAISAQDRGPKNIQYF. The CDR3 DNA reads as TGTGCCATCAGTGCCCAGGACAGGGGCCCGAAAAACATTCAGTACTTC.

The rearrangement joins TRBV21-1 to TRBJ2-1. TRBV21-1 is a pseudogene. The CDR3 extends over 14 amino acids. The CDR3 DNA is TGTGCCAGCAGCAAACAAGGCAGACGCAATGAGCAGTTCTTC. Protein: CASSKQGRRNEQFF.

The chain carries TRBV19 and TRBJ2-7; 7 nucleotides line up with TRBD1. This CDR3 comprises 15 residues. V trimming: 1 base; J trimming: 1 base; junction bases outside the gene matches: 4. CDR1 is LNHDA and CDR2 is SQIVND in the germline V gene (reference sequence). CDR3 protein: CASSIAMDRSYEQYF. The CDR3 DNA follows: TGTGCCAGTAGTATAGCTATGGACAGGTCCTACGAGCAGTACTTC.

This clone was observed a handful of times. This CDR3 is CASSQEGPQHEQYF. CDR3 nucleotide sequence: TGCGCCAGCAGCCAAGAAGGCCCACAACACGAGCAGTACTTC. The chain combines TRBV4-1 with TRBJ2-5; D is ambiguous. The assigned J gene may be wrong: the sequence end matches TRBJ2-7 better. This CDR3 has 14 residues. Germline values: CDR1 MGHRA, CDR2 YSYEKL.

The rearrangement joins TRBV29-1 to TRBJ2-7; a weak D match, TRBD2 (6 bases). V lost 2 bases and J lost 0, with 17 bases in between. Germline CDR1 is SQVTM and CDR2 is ANQGSEA. This CDR3 contains 16 residues. CDR3 in DNA: TGCAGCGTTGAATCGGTTGGACTAACCGACTCCTACGAGCAGTACTTC. Its translation: CSVESVGLTDSYEQYF.

The rearrangement uses TRBV18 and TRBJ1-1; TRBD1 is a possible D gene (5 bases). The V gene lost 2 bases and the J gene lost 1 base, with 5 bases spanning the gap. The CDR3 covers 13 residues. CDR1 is KGHSH, CDR2 LQKENI, per germline. CDR3 sequence: CASSPGANTEAFF. The CDR3 coding sequence is TGTGCCAGCTCACCAGGGGCGAACACTGAAGCTTTCTTT.

This chain links TRBV11-3 with TRBJ2-7; D ambiguous. V was shortened by 4 bases and J by 2 bases, with 9 bases between the two germline ends. Germline lookup yields CDR1 SGHNT and CDR2 YENEEA. The CDR3 consists of 13 residues. CDR3 in amino acids: CASSYLATYEQYF. CDR3 nucleotides: TGTGCCAGCAGCTACCTTGCTACCTACGAGCAGTACTTC. Drawing the rest from reference TRBV11-3 and TRBJ2-7, the complete variable domain is EAGVVQSPRYKIIEKKQPVAFWCNPISGHNTLYWYLQNLGQGPELLIRYENEEAVDDSQLPKDRFSAERLKGVDSTLKIQPAELGDSAVYLCASSYLATYEQYFGPGTRLTVT.

The J gene is TRBJ2-5, the V gene TRBV7-9, with 8 bases aligning to TRBD1. The CDR3 runs 15 residues. The V gene's germline CDR1 is SEHNR and CDR2 FQNEAQ (reference sequence). The V gene end was trimmed by 10 bases and the J gene end by 5 bases; junction bases not matched to a gene: 15. The chain's CDR3 is CATQELQGEWETQYF. The CDR3 region has the DNA TGTGCCACCCAAGAACTACAGGGGGAGTGGGAGACCCAGTACTTC.

The chain is built from TRBV7-3 and TRBJ1-1, with D maybe TRBD1 (5 bases). Germline loops: CDR1 SGHTA, CDR2 FQGTGA. The CDR3 has 15 residues. V was pared by 2 bases and J by 1 base, with 11 bases between. Written as DNA, the CDR3 is TGTGCCAGCAGCTTAGCAGGGTGGGGGAACACTGAAGCTTTCTTT. The encoded protein is CASSLAGWGNTEAFF.

CDR3 coding DNA: TGTGCCAGTAGTATGTCCTCTTTAAGGGGCACAGATACGCAGTATTTT. Protein sequence: CASSMSSLRGTDTQYF. This chain joins TRBV19 and TRBJ2-3; D not resolved. The V and J ends lost 3 bases and 1 base respectively, with 14 bases between them. Germline CDR1 LNHDA, CDR2 SQIVND (reference sequence). The CDR3 runs to 16 residues.

The rearrangement joins TRBV5-8 to TRBJ1-2; no reliable D call. CDR1 is SGHTS and CDR2 is YDEGEE in the germline V gene. The length of the CDR3 is 12 residues. Trimming took off 4 bases at V and 0 bases at J, with 4 bases between the two ends. CDR3 sequence (DNA): TGTGCCAGCAGCAGCTCTAACTATGGCTACACCTTC. Translation: CASSSSNYGYTF.

The chain recombines TRBV27 with TRBJ2-3; no firm D call. The V gene's germline CDR1 is MNHEY and CDR2 SMNVEV (reference sequence). V dropped 5 bases and J dropped 5 bases, with 11 bases sitting between them. This CDR3 spans 13 amino acids. The CDR3 coding sequence is TGTGCCAGCAGTCCCCACCTGAGAGATACGCAGTATTTT. Translating gives CASSPHLRDTQYF.

The chain is built from TRBV4-2 and TRBJ1-2; D gene ambiguous. V was shortened by 4 bases and J by 4 bases, with 13 bases between the two germline ends. The CDR3 loop spans 14 amino acids. Per germline, CDR1 LGHNA and CDR2 YNFKEQ. The CDR3 DNA is TGTGCCAGCAGCCCAAAAGTGGTCGGCTATGGCTACACCTTC. This encodes CASSPKVVGYGYTF.

V gene TRBV6-6 combines with J gene TRBJ2-7; 9 bases fit TRBD2. CDR3 size: 16 residues. Germline-derived CDR1 and CDR2 are MNHNY and SVGAGI (reference sequence). V was pared by 6 bases and J by 0 bases, with 9 bases of the junction left unmatched. The CDR3 nucleotides read TGTGCCAGCAGAACTAGGGCGGGGGGGAGCTCCTACGAGCAGTACTTC. It is translated as CASRTRAGGSSYEQYF.

The V and J genes are TRBV2 and TRBJ1-5, with 9 bases identical to TRBD1. The ends lost 6 bases at V and 1 base at J; junction bases unmatched: 7. The CDR3 is 16 amino acids. Germline V gives CDR1 SNHLY, CDR2 FYNNEI. CDR3 coding DNA: TGTGCCAGCAGGACAGGGGGAAGGTTGAGCAATCAGCCCCAGCATTTT. Translating gives CASRTGGRLSNQPQHF.

V is TRBV9 and J is TRBJ2-2; no clear D. The CDR3 consists of 12 residues. Trimming left V 0 bases short and J 7 bases short, with 4 bases between. Germline CDR1 SGDLS, CDR2 YYNGEE. The CDR3 here is CASSVAYGELFF. CDR3 coding DNA: TGTGCCAGCAGCGTAGCTTACGGGGAGCTGTTTTTT.

The V call is TRBV28, the J call TRBJ2-7; the match to TRBD2 covers 7 bases. Trimming cost V 4 bases and J 1 base; bases outside gene matches: 1. CDR1 MDHEN and CDR2 SYDVKM come from the germline V gene. This CDR3 has 13 residues. The CDR3 nucleotides read TGTGCCAGCAGTTGGGGGGGATCCTACGAGCAGTACTTC. Encoded protein: CASSWGGSYEQYF.